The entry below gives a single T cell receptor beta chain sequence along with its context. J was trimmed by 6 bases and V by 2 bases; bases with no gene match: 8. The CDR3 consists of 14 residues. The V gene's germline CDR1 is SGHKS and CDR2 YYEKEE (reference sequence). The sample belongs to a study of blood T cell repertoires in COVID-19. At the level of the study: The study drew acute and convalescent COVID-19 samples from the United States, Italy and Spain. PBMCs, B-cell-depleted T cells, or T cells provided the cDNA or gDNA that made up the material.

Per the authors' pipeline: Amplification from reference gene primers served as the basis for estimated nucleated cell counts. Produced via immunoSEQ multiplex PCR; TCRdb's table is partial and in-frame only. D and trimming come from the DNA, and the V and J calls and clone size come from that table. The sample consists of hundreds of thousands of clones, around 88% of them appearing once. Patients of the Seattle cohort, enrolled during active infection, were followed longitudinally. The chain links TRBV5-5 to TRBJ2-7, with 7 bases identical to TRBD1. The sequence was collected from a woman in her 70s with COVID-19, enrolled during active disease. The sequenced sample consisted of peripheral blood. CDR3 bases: TGTGCCAGCAGCTTAACAGGGGTCCCTCTCGAGCAGTACTTC. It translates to CASSLTGVPLEQYF.